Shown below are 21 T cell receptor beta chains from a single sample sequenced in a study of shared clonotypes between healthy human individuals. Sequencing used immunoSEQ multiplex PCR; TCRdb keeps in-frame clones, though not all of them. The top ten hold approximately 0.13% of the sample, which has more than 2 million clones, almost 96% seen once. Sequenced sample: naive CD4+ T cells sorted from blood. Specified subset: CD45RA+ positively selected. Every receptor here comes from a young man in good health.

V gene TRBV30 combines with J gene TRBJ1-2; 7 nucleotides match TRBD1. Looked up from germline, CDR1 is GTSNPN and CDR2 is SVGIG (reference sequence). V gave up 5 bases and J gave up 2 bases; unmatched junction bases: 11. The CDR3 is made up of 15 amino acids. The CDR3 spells CAWGEQGKRNYGYTF. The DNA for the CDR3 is TGTGCCTGGGGGGAACAGGGGAAGAGAAACTATGGCTACACCTTC.

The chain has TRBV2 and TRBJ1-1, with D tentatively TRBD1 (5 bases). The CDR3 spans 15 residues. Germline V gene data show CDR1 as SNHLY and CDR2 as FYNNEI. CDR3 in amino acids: CRTGRGTGMNTEAFF. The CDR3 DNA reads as TGTCGAACGGGGCGGGGCACAGGCATGAACACTGAAGCTTTCTTT.

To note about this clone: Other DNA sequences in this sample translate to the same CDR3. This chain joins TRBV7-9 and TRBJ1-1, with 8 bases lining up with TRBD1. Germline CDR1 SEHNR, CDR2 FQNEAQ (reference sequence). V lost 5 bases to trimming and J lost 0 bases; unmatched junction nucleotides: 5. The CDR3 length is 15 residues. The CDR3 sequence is CASSSRQGMNTEAFF. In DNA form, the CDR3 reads TGTGCCAGCAGCAGCCGACAGGGGATGAACACTGAAGCTTTCTTT.

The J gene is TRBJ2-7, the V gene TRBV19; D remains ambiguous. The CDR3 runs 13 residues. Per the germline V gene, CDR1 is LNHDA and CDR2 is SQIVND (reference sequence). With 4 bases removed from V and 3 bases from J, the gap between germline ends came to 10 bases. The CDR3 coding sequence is TGTGCCAGTAGTACCCAGACTTTCTACGAGCAGTACTTC. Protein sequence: CASSTQTFYEQYF.

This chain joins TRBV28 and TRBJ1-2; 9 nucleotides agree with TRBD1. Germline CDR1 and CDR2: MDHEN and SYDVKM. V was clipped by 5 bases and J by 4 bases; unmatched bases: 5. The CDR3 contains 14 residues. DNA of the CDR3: TGTGCCAGCAGTCCAGACAGGGGGACCTATGGCTACACCTTC. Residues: CASSPDRGTYGYTF.

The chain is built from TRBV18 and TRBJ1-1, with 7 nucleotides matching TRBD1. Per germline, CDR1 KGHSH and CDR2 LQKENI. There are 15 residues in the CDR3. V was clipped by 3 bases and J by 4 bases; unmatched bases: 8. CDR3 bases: TGTGCCAGCTCACCGGAACAGGGGATGAGCACTGAAGCTTTCTTT. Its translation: CASSPEQGMSTEAFF.

For the CDR3, the DNA is TGCGCCAGCAGCCCCGGGACCGACCCCACTTATACGCAGTATTTT. Encoded protein: CASSPGTDPTYTQYF. The chain is built from TRBV5-1 and TRBJ2-3, with D perhaps being TRBD1 or TRBD2 (5 bases each). Deletions cut 4 bases from V and 7 bases from J, with 19 bases between. The CDR3 spans 15 residues. Per the germline V gene, CDR1 is SGHRS and CDR2 is YFSETQ.

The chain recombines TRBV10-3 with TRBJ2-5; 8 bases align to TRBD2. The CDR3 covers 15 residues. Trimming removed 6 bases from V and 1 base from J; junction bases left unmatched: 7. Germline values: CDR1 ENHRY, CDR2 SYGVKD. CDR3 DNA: TGTGCCATCAGCCCAGCGGGGGCGATCCAAGAGACCCAGTACTTC. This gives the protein CAISPAGAIQETQYF.

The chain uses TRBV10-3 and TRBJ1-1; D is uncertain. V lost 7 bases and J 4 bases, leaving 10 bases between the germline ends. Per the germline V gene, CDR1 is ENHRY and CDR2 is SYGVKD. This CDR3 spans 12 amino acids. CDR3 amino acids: CAITPTGTEAFF. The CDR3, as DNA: TGTGCCATCACTCCGACGGGCACTGAAGCTTTCTTT.

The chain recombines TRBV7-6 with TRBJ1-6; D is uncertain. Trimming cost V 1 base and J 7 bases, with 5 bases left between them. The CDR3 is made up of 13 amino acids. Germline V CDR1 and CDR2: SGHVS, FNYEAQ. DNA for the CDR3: TGTGCCAGCAGCTTAGGGCAGAATTCACCCCTCCACTTT. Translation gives CASSLGQNSPLHF. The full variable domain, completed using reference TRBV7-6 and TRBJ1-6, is GAGVSQSPRYKVTKRGQDVALRCDPISGHVSLYWYRQALGQGPEFLTYFNYEAQQDKSGLPNDRFSAERPEGSISTLTIQRTEQRDSAMYRCASSLGQNSPLHFGNGTRLTVT.

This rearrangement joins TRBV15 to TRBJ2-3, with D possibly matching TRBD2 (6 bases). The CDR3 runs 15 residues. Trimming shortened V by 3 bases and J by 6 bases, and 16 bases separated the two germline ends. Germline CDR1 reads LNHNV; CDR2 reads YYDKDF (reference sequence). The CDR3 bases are TGTGCCACCAGCAGGGCCGCGGGGCCACTGGATACGCAGTATTTT. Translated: CATSRAAGPLDTQYF.

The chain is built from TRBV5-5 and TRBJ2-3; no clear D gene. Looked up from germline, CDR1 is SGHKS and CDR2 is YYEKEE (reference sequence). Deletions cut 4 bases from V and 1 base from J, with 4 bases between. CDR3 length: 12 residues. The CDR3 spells CASSPGTDTQYF. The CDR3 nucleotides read TGTGCCAGCAGCCCAGGCACAGATACGCAGTATTTT.

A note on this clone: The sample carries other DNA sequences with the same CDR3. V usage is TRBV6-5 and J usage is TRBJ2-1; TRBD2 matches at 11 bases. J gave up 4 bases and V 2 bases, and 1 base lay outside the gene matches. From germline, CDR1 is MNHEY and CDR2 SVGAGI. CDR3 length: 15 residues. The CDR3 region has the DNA TGTGCCAGCAGTTACGCTAGCGGGAGGTACAATGAGCAGTTCTTC. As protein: CASSYASGRYNEQFF.

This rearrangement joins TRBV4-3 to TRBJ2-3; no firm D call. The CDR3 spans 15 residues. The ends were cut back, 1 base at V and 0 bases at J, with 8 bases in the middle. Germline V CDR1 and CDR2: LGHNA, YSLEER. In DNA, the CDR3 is TGCGCCAGCAGCCAAGGAGTAGCTAGCACAGATACGCAGTATTTT. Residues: CASSQGVASTDTQYF.

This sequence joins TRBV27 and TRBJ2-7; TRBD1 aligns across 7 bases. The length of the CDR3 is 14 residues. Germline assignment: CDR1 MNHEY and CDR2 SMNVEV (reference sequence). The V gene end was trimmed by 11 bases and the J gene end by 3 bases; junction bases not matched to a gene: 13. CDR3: CAWKTGDHNYEQYF. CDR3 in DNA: TGTGCCTGGAAAACAGGGGACCACAACTACGAGCAGTACTTC.

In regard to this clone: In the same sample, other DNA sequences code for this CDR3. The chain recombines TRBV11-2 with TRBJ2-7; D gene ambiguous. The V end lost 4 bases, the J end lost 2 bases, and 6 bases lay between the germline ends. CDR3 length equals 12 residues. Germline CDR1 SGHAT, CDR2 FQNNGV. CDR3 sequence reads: CASSSGPYEQYF. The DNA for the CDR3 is TGTGCCAGCAGCTCCGGGCCCTACGAGCAGTACTTC.

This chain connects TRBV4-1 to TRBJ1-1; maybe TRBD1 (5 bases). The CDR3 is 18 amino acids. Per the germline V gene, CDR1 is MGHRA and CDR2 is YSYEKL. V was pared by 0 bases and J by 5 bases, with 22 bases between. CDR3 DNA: TGCGCCAGCAGCCAAGAGGGTGGGGGAAAAGGGTTTGGGACTGAAGCTTTCTTT. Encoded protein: CASSQEGGGKGFGTEAFF.

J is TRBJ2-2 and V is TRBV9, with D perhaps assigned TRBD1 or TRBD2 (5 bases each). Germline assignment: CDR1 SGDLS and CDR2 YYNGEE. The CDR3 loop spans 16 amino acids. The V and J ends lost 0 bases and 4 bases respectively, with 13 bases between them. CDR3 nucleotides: TGTGCCAGCAGCGTAGTGGGACGGGTTTCCACCGGGGAGCTGTTTTTT. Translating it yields CASSVVGRVSTGELFF.

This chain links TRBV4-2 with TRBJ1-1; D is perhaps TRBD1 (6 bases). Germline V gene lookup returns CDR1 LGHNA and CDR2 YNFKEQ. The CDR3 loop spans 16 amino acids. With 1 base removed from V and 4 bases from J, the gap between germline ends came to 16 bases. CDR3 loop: CASSQGGSARGTEAFF. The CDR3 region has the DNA TGTGCCAGCAGCCAAGGAGGTTCAGCCAGGGGCACTGAAGCTTTCTTT.

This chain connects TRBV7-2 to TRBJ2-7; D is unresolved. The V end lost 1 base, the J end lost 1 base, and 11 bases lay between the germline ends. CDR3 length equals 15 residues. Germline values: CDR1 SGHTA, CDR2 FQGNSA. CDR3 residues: CASSLVQVGSYEQYF. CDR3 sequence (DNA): TGTGCCAGCAGCTTAGTCCAGGTCGGGTCCTACGAGCAGTACTTC.

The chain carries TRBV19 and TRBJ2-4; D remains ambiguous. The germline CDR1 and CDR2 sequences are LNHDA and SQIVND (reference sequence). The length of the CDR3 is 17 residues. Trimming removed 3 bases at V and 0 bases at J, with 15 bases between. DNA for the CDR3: TGTGCCAGTAGTATTAGTTCAGACCTACTAGCCAAAAACATTCAGTACTTC. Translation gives CASSISSDLLAKNIQYF.